Listed below are T cell receptor beta chains from one sample, sequenced in a study of Ad26.COV2.S vaccination and SARS-CoV-2 variants. Sequencing was performed with immunoSEQ multiplex PCR; in TCRdb, only in-frame clones are kept and a portion is missing. Among about 350,000 clones listed, approximately 90% were seen once. The input for sequencing was peripheral blood, taken in a trial of Ad26.COV2.S vaccine versus placebo. Every receptor here comes from a person between 18 and 65 years old who received the Ad26.COV2.S COVID-19 vaccine or a placebo. CDR3s include the opening cysteine and the closing phenylalanine or tryptophan. The D gene is left open where the match is weak. Clone size is not always given. Where it is, it says once, few, many or a class for expanded clones.

abundance,v_gene,j_gene,d_gene,CDR3nt,CDR3aa
.,TRBV30,TRBJ2-2,.,TGTGCCTGGAGTCCTAGGAGAACCGGGGAGCTGTTTTTT,CAWSPRRTGELFF
.,TRBV6-1,TRBJ1-2,.,TGTGCCAGCAGTGAATCGAGGAAACCCGGGCATAGGTATGGCTACACCTTC,CASSESRKPGHRYGYTF
once,TRBV30,TRBJ1-5,.,TGTGCCTGGAACCCACAGGGCGGCGGTCAGCCCCAGCATTTT,CAWNPQGGGQPQHF
once,TRBV30,TRBJ2-1,TRBD1,TGTGCCGGTGACAGGGCGCACAATGAGCAGTTCTTC,CAGDRAHNEQFF
.,TRBV19,TRBJ1-2,.,TGTGCCGGATCCAGGGGCGGAGTAGGCTACACCTTC,CAGSRGGVGYTF
.,TRBV7-2,TRBJ1-5,.,TGTGCCAGCAGCTGGGAGGGGTACTATAGCAATCAGCCCCAGCATTTT,CASSWEGYYSNQPQHF
.,TRBV5-1,TRBJ1-4,.,TGCGCCAGCAGCCGTACAGGGATGGGTGAAAAACTGTTTTTT,CASSRTGMGEKLFF
once,TRBV24-1,TRBJ2-7,.,TGTGCCACCATAGAGGGTTACGAGCAGTACTTC,CATIEGYEQYF
.,TRBV10-3,TRBJ1-1,.,TGTGCCATCAGGGAAGGTGGGGGGACGACTGAAGCTTTCTTT,CAIREGGGTTEAFF
.,TRBV15,TRBJ1-1,.,TGTGCCACCAGCAGAGCGGCAGAAAACACTGAAGCTTTCTTT,CATSRAAENTEAFF
.,TRBV4-2,TRBJ1-2,.,TGTGCCAGCAGCCAGGCCCCGGGACGAGGATATGGCTACACCTTC,CASSQAPGRGYGYTF
few,TRBV6-2/TRBV6-3,TRBJ2-7,TRBD1,TGTGCCAGCAGTGCGTACAGGGGCTCCTACGAGCAGTACTTC,CASSAYRGSYEQYF
.,TRBV3-1/TRBV3-2,TRBJ2-1,.,TGTGCCAGCAGCCGCCGGGACTCTTATGAGCAGTTCTTC,CASSRRDSYEQFF
.,TRBV6-5,TRBJ2-5,TRBD1,TGTGCCAGCAGTTACTCGACAGGGCGGGAGACCCAGTACTTC,CASSYSTGRETQYF
.,TRBV7-2,TRBJ2-7,.,TGTGCCAGCAGTGGGGGGGGCGGGCCTGCCTACGAGCAGTACTTC,CASSGGGGPAYEQYF
.,TRBV5-8,TRBJ2-2,.,TGTGCCAGCAGCTTAGGGACCAAAACTCCTGCCGGGGAGCTGTTTTTT,CASSLGTKTPAGELFF
.,TRBV4-1,TRBJ1-1,.,TGCGCCAGCAGCCTGGAGGACAGACGAAACACTGAAGCTTTCTTT,CASSLEDRRNTEAFF
.,TRBV5-1,TRBJ2-1,TRBD2,TGCGCCAGCAGCTTGGGACTAGCGGCCTACAATGAGCAGTTCTTC,CASSLGLAAYNEQFF
.,TRBV7-3,TRBJ2-1,.,TGTGCCAGCAGCTTCGACAGAAGGGATGAGCAGTTCTTC,CASSFDRRDEQFF
.,TRBV4-2,TRBJ2-2,TRBD2,TGTGCCAGCAGCCTAAAGACTAGCGGGACCCGGGAGCTGTTTTTT,CASSLKTSGTRELFF
.,TRBV20-1,TRBJ2-3,.,TGCAGTGCTAGTCAGCCCCGGGTTGTGCAGTATTTT,CSASQPRVVQYF
.,TRBV6-5,TRBJ2-3,.,TGTGCCAGCAGCCAAGGGGGGGGTACAGATACGCAGTATTTT,CASSQGGGTDTQYF
.,TRBV19,TRBJ1-3,TRBD1,TGTGCCAGCAGGGACAGCCTCTCTGGAAACACCATATATTTT,CASRDSLSGNTIYF
.,TRBV5-8,TRBJ2-5,TRBD2,TGTGCCAGCAGCTTTGAGCGGGGCGGGGGAGAGACCCAGTACTTC,CASSFERGGGETQYF
.,TRBV7-9,TRBJ1-2,TRBD1,TGTGCCAGCAGCTTCCTCAACAGGGGGGGTTCTGGCTACACCTTC,CASSFLNRGGSGYTF
.,TRBV5-1,TRBJ1-1,.,TGCGCCAGCAGCTTCCAACAGGGCCGGGGGTCTGAAGCTTTCTTT,CASSFQQGRGSEAFF
once,TRBV6-5,TRBJ2-6,.,TGTGCCAGCGGGGGGTTCGGGGCCAACGTCCTGACTTTC,CASGGFGANVLTF
.,TRBV5-4,TRBJ2-2,.,TGTGCCAGCAGGGGTCCCTTCGGGACCGGGGAGCTGTTTTTT,CASRGPFGTGELFF
.,TRBV7-2,TRBJ1-1,.,TGTGCCAGCAGCTTAATTGGGAACACTGAAGCTTTCTTT,CASSLIGNTEAFF
once,TRBV6-2/TRBV6-3,TRBJ1-5,TRBD1,TGTGCCAGCAGTCGCATCGAGACAGGGAGGAGCAATCAGCCCCAGCATTTT,CASSRIETGRSNQPQHF
once,TRBV6-1,TRBJ1-1,.,TGTGCCAGCAGTGAAGCGGGGGGAGCTTTCTTT,CASSEAGGAFF
.,TRBV5-1,TRBJ2-3,TRBD2,TGCGCCAGCGGGACTAGCGGGGTGAATACGCAGTATTTT,CASGTSGVNTQYF
few,TRBV7-8,TRBJ1-3,.,TGTGCCAGCACCCCAAGGGGAGCTGGAAACACCATATATTTT,CASTPRGAGNTIYF
.,TRBV4-2,TRBJ2-1,TRBD1,TGTGCCAGCAGCCGGGACAGGGGTTACAATGAGCAGTTCTTC,CASSRDRGYNEQFF
.,TRBV20-1,TRBJ1-1,.,TGCAGTGCCTTGGACCTTCCTGAAGCTTTCTTT,CSALDLPEAFF
.,TRBV5-4,TRBJ2-3,.,TGTGCCAGCAGCTCTGGACGCACAGATACGCAGTATTTT,CASSSGRTDTQYF
few,TRBV18,TRBJ1-2,TRBD1,TGTGCCAGCTCCCTAAGTGGACAGGGGGCTTTTGGCTACACCTTC,CASSLSGQGAFGYTF
once,TRBV27,TRBJ2-7,.,TGTGCCAGCAGTTCTCCTGGCTACGAGCAGTACTTC,CASSSPGYEQYF
.,TRBV28,TRBJ1-2,.,TGTGCCAGCAGTTCCGCCGGCAGGGAAGCCTATGGCTACACCTTC,CASSSAGREAYGYTF
.,TRBV2,TRBJ2-3,.,TGTGCCAGCAGTGTCGACCGGGGGTCCAGCACAGATACGCAGTATTTT,CASSVDRGSSTDTQYF